The subject of this entry is one T cell receptor (beta chain). Its antigen is not known. The data belong to a study of blood T cells in healthy people across ages. The study, taken as a whole, reports: Unsorted PBMC material precluded a definitive naive versus antigen-experienced comparison. Calculation of diversity from one million T cells yielded estimates considered to be underestimates.

A second PCR, run for 7 to 11 cycles, used a sample-barcoded 5' primer plus a J-beta primer mix. Every cDNA molecule bore a tag from a template-switch adaptor containing 12 random nucleotides. Each CDR3 protein gets one entry after TCRdb re-called the 5' RACE reads with MiXCR. The sample consists of 1.5 million to 2 million distinct CDR3 sequences, around 50% of them appearing once. From germline, CDR1 is SGDLS and CDR2 YYNGEE. Deletions cut 4 bases from V and 2 bases from J, with 13 bases between. The CDR3 totals 15 residues. Each individual donor underwent a draw of 8.5 to 10 milliliters of peripheral blood.

Specimen: blood. The sequence was collected from a woman aged 40 to 49 in good health. The chain couples TRBV9 to TRBJ1-3; possible D gene TRBD1, 5 bases. The CDR3 region is CASSPRRGPGNTIYF. The CDR3 region has the DNA TGTGCCAGCAGCCCACGCCGGGGACCTGGAAACACCATATATTTT.